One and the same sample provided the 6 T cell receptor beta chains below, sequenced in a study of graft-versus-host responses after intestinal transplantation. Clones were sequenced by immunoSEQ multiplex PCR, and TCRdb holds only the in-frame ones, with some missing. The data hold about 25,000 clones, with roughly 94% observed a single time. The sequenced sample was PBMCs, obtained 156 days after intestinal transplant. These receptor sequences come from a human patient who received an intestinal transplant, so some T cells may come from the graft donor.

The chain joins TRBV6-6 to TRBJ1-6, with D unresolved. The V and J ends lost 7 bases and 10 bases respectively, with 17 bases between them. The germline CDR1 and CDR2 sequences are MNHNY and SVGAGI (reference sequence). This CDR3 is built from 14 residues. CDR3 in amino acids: CASTSAPEESPLHF. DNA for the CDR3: TGTGCCAGCACCTCGGCCCCGGAGGAGTCACCCCTCCACTTT.

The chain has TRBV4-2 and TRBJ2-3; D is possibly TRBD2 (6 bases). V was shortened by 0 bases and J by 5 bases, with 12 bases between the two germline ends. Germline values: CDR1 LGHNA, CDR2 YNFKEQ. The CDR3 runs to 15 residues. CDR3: CASSQDFGLLDTQYF. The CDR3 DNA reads TGTGCCAGCAGCCAAGATTTCGGACTATTAGATACGCAGTATTTT.

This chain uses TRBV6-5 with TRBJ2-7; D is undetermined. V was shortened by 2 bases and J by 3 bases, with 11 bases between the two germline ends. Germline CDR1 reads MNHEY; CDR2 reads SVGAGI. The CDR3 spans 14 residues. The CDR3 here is CASSYLQRDYEQYF. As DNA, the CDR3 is TGTGCCAGCAGTTACCTCCAAAGGGACTACGAGCAGTACTTC.

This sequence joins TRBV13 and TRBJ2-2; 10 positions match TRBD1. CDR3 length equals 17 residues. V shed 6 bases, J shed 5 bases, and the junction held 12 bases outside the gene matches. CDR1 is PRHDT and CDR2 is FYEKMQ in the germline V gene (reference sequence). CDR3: CASRLRETGGETGELFF. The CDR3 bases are TGTGCCAGCAGGCTCCGTGAGACAGGGGGCGAGACCGGGGAGCTGTTTTTT.

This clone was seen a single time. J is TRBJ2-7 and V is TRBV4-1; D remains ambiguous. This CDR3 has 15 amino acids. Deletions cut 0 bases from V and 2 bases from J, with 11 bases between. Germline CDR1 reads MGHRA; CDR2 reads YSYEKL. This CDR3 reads CASSQDSPEPYEQYF. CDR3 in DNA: TGCGCCAGCAGCCAAGATTCCCCGGAACCCTACGAGCAGTACTTC.

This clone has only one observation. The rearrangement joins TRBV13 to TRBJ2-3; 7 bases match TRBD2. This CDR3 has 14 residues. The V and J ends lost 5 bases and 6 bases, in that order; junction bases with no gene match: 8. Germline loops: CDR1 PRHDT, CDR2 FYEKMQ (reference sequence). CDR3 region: CASSDRLAFDTQYF. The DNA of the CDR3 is TGTGCCAGCAGCGATCGACTAGCCTTCGATACGCAGTATTTT.